The 3 T cell receptor beta chains below were found in one sample sequenced in a study of blood T cells in healthy people across ages. It was with a sample-barcoded 5' primer and a J-beta primer mix that a second PCR of about 6 to 12 cycles was run. TCRdb ran MiXCR on the 5' RACE reads and lists one entry per CDR3 protein. The table lists some 890,000 distinct CDR3 sequences, under 35% of them singletons. The data were also submitted as part of a second study, on T cells of mothers and their children.

Sequencing was carried out using blood. These receptors all stem from a middle-aged woman in good health.

In this sample, this clonotype turned up many times. The chain is built from TRBV11-2 and TRBJ2-5; 11 nucleotides agree with TRBD2. The V segment lost 5 bases and the J segment 5 bases; nucleotides outside the gene matches: 7. Germline values: CDR1 SGHAT, CDR2 FQNNGV. This CDR3 has 15 amino acids. CDR3: CASSQGLAGWETQYF. The CDR3 nucleotides read TGTGCCAGCAGCCAAGGACTAGCGGGCTGGGAGACCCAGTACTTC.

The rearrangement links TRBV28 to TRBJ1-2, with D hard to call. V was clipped by 8 bases and J by 4 bases, with 8 bases between them. There are 11 residues in the CDR3. Germline assignment: CDR1 MDHEN and CDR2 SYDVKM. The DNA of the CDR3 is TGTGCCAGCCACGCCCGCTATGGCTACACCTTC. As protein: CASHARYGYTF.

This clonotype has at least ten counts. The rearrangement links TRBV14 to TRBJ2-7; D is undetermined. Germline CDR1 reads SGHDN; CDR2 reads FVKESK. The CDR3 sequence is 13 residues long. V lost 2 bases and J lost 4, with 9 bases in between. The DNA of the CDR3 is TGTGCCAGCAGCCAACCATGGGAATACGAGCAGTACTTC. It translates to CASSQPWEYEQYF.